One sample yielded the 9 T cell receptor beta chains listed below, sequenced in a study of T cells in tumors after PD-1 blockade. Generated by immunoSEQ multiplex PCR, the TCRdb table keeps only in-frame clones and is missing some. The repertoire holds under 50,000 clones, roughly 80% seen once, with about 9.3% in the top ten. Sequencing used PBMCs, obtained before anti-PD-1 therapy. The source is a human donor with advanced basal cell or squamous cell carcinoma (not recorded which).

The chain employs TRBV13 and TRBJ2-7; 9 nucleotides line up with TRBD1. Germline values: CDR1 PRHDT, CDR2 FYEKMQ (reference sequence). The CDR3 has 14 residues. J was trimmed by 3 bases and V by 4 bases; bases with no gene match: 4. CDR3 DNA sequence: TGTGCCAGCAGCTCGCGGGACAGGGACTACGAGCAGTACTTC. Amino acid sequence: CASSSRDRDYEQYF.

The chain recombines TRBV7-6 with TRBJ2-5; no firm D call. CDR1 and CDR2 (germline): SGHVS, FNYEAQ. V was trimmed by 2 bases and J by 3 bases, leaving 4 bases between them. The CDR3 contains 12 residues. CDR3 residues: CASSLREETQYF. CDR3 coding DNA: TGTGCCAGCAGCTTACGCGAAGAGACCCAGTACTTC.

This rearrangement joins TRBV5-4 to TRBJ2-2; the match to TRBD1 covers 9 bases. CDR1 is SGHNT and CDR2 is YYREEE in the germline V gene (reference sequence). The CDR3 extends over 15 amino acids. J lost 7 bases, V lost 4 bases, and 8 bases had no gene match. DNA for the CDR3: TGTGCCAGCAGCCCCGGGGACAGGGAGGTCGGGGAGCTGTTTTTT. As protein: CASSPGDREVGELFF.

This clone was observed once. The chain carries TRBV6-6 and TRBJ1-1; D might be TRBD1 (6 bases). The CDR3 contains 11 residues. Trimming left V 8 bases short and J 6 bases short, with 10 bases between. CDR1 and CDR2 (germline): MNHNY, SVGAGI (reference sequence). CDR3 coding DNA: TGTGCCAGCGCATCAGGGGCTGAAGCTTTCTTT. Its translation: CASASGAEAFF.

The genes are TRBV5-1 and TRBJ1-1, with D perhaps matching TRBD1 (6 bases). V lost 4 bases and J 2 bases, leaving 15 bases between the germline ends. CDR1 is SGHRS, CDR2 YFSETQ, per germline. The CDR3 consists of 15 residues. As DNA, the CDR3 is TGCGCCAGCAGCGTAAGACAGGCCCCCAACACTGAAGCTTTCTTT. Translated: CASSVRQAPNTEAFF.

The chain is built from TRBV19 and TRBJ1-2, with D uncertain. CDR1 and CDR2 from the germline V gene are LNHDA and SQIVND (reference sequence). The CDR3 spans 11 residues. Trimming removed 7 bases from V and 7 bases from J, with 10 bases in between. The CDR3 nucleotides read TGTGCCAGTACCTCCCGGGGTGGCTACACCTTC. Translating gives CASTSRGGYTF.

The chain has TRBV7-2 and TRBJ2-7; D uncertain. CDR1 is SGHTA, CDR2 FQGNSA, per germline. The CDR3 extends over 14 amino acids. Trimming cost V 4 bases and J 5 bases, with 15 bases left between them. The CDR3 region has the DNA TGTGCCAGCAGCTATGACACTCCCAGGCACGAGCAGTACTTC. Protein product: CASSYDTPRHEQYF.

The gene calls are TRBV6-1 and TRBJ1-5; D perhaps matches TRBD1 (5 bases). The V and J ends lost 4 bases and 1 base respectively, with 20 bases between them. Germline values: CDR1 MNHNS, CDR2 SASEGT. This CDR3 has 18 residues. CDR3 protein: CASSVAGAHWGSNQPQHF. CDR3 bases: TGTGCCAGCAGTGTCGCCGGGGCCCACTGGGGCAGCAATCAGCCCCAGCATTTT.

The rearrangement links TRBV28 to TRBJ2-1; 7 nucleotides align to TRBD1. The germline CDR1 and CDR2 sequences are MDHEN and SYDVKM. V was pared by 6 bases and J by 5 bases, with 25 bases of the junction left unmatched. This CDR3 contains 20 residues. The CDR3 is CASSSFWGTDLWQRDNEQFF. CDR3 DNA sequence: TGTGCCAGCAGCTCCTTTTGGGGGACAGACCTTTGGCAAAGAGACAATGAGCAGTTCTTC.